This T cell receptor (beta chain) was captured by sequencing in a study of OX40 agonist ivuxolimab in advanced cancers. Study-level findings and limits: Expanded clones belonging to CD8+ T cells outnumbered, on average, those of CD4+. Among the least clonally expanded were partial responders at 0.1-3.0 mg/kg.

Sequenced by immunoSEQ multiplex PCR; TCRdb stores in-frame clones only, minus some. Among 55,000 to 80,000 clones listed, roughly 89% were seen once. With V trimmed by 7 bases and J by 6 bases, 11 bases remained unmatched. The CDR3 is 14 amino acids. Germline CDR1 reads SGHNT; CDR2 reads YENEEA. This clone was recorded only once. As yet, its antigen is unknown. V and J are TRBV11-3 and TRBJ2-7; 8 bases are a match to TRBD1. This specimen consisted of CD4+ or CD8+ T cells sorted from blood, obtained in a trial of the OX40 agonist ivuxolimab. This TCR was sampled from an adult with an advanced solid tumor such as melanoma, head and neck, liver or kidney cancer. The CDR3 loop reads CASKPPGQDFEQYF. The CDR3 DNA reads TGTGCCAGCAAACCACCGGGACAGGATTTCGAGCAGTACTTC.